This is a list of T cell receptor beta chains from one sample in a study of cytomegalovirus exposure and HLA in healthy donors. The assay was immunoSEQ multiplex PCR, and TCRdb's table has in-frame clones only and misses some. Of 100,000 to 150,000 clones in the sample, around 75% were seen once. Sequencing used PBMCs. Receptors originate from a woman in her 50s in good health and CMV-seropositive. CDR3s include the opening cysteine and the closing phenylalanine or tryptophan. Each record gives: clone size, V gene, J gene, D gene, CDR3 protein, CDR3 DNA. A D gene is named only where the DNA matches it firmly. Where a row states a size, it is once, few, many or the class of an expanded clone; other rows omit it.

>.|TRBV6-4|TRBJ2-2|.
CASRVQGNTGELFF
TGTGCCAGCAGGGTGCAGGGGAACACCGGGGAGCTGTTTTTT
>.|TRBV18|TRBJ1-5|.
CASSPRGGQPQHF
TGTGCCAGCTCACCGCGGGGGGGTCAGCCCCAGCATTTT
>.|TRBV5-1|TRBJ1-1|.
CASSLVAADLEAFF
TGCGCCAGCAGCTTGGTTGCGGCAGATCTTGAAGCTTTCTTT
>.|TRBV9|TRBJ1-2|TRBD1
CASSADRASGYTF
TGTGCCAGCAGCGCGGACAGGGCCAGTGGCTACACCTTC
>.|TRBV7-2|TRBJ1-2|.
CASSLQTGVRDNYGYTF
TGTGCCAGCAGCCTCCAGACAGGTGTAAGAGATAACTATGGCTACACCTTC
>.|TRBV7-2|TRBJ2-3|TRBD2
CASSFGLAGVRDTQYF
TGTGCCAGCAGCTTTGGACTAGCGGGAGTAAGAGATACGCAGTATTTT
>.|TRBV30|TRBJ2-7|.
CAWRITTSSYEQYF
TGTGCCTGGAGAATCACCACGAGCTCCTACGAGCAGTACTTC
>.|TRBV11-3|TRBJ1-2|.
CASSSRQDTNYGYTF
TGTGCCAGCAGCTCCCGACAAGATACTAACTATGGCTACACCTTC
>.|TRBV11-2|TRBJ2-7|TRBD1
CASSFFGQGSYEQYF
TGTGCCAGCAGCTTCTTTGGACAGGGCTCCTACGAGCAGTACTTC
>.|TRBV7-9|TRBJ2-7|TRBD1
CASSMTGVDYEQYF
TGTGCCAGCAGCATGACAGGGGTGGACTACGAGCAGTACTTC
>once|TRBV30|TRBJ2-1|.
CAWKASRIPQFF
TGTGCCTGGAAAGCTAGCAGGATACCACAGTTCTTC
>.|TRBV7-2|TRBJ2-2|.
CASSLAAAGELFF
TGTGCCAGCAGCTTAGCGGCGGCCGGGGAGCTGTTTTTT
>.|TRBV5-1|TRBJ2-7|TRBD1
CATSPGQGPYEQYF
TGCGCCACCTCTCCGGGACAGGGGCCCTACGAGCAGTACTTC
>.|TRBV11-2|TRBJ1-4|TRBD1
CASSTWTGTNEKLFF
TGTGCCAGCAGCACGTGGACAGGGACTAATGAAAAACTGTTTTTT
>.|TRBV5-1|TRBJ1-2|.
CASSPVGVVGYTF
TGCGCCAGCAGCCCAGTTGGAGTGGTTGGCTACACCTTC
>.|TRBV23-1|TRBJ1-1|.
CASSRISPGGLVSAFF
TGCGCCAGCAGTCGCATCTCCCCGGGGGGCCTTGTGAGTGCTTTCTTT
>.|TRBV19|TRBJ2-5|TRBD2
CASSRTSETWETQYF
TGTGCCAGTAGTAGGACTAGCGAGACCTGGGAGACCCAGTACTTC
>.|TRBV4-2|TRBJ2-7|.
CASSQGFSGSYEQYF
TGTGCCAGCAGCCAAGGTTTCTCGGGGTCGTACGAGCAGTACTTC
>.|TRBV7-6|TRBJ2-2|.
CASSPIPGLGTGELFF
TGTGCCAGCAGCCCAATTCCGGGACTGGGCACCGGGGAGCTGTTTTTT
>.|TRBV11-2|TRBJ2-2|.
CASSLRQPGNTGELFF
TGTGCCAGCAGCTTACGGCAGCCAGGCAACACCGGGGAGCTGTTTTTT
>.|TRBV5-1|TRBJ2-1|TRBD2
CASAWTSGRAMISSYNEQFF
TGCGCCAGCGCTTGGACTAGCGGGAGGGCGATGATAAGCTCCTACAATGAGCAGTTCTTC
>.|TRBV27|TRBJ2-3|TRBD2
CASSLSGSGSVDTQYF
TGTGCCAGCAGTTTATCGGGTAGCGGGAGTGTGGATACGCAGTATTTT
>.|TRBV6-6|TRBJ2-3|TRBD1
CASTQGDRGSTDTQYF
TGTGCCAGCACCCAGGGGGACAGGGGGTCAACAGATACGCAGTATTTT
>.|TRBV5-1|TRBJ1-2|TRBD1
CASSTQGARGYTF
TGCGCCAGCAGTACACAGGGGGCTCGAGGCTACACCTTC
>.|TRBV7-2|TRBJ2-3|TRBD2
CASSGRDYLEDTQYF
TGTGCCAGCAGCGGCCGGGACTATCTCGAAGATACGCAGTATTTT
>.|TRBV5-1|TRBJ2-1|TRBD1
CASSEEQGYNEQFF
TGCGCCAGCAGCGAGGAACAGGGGTACAATGAGCAGTTCTTC
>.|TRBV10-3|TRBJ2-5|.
CAIRTGNQGETQYF
TGTGCCATCAGGACGGGGAACCAGGGGGAGACCCAGTACTTC
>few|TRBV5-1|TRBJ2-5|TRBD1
CASTSLPGGQETQYF
TGCGCCAGCACCAGTTTACCAGGGGGCCAAGAGACCCAGTACTTC
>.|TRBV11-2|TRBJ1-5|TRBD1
CASSLQGGQPQHF
TGTGCCAGCAGCTTACAAGGGGGCCAGCCCCAGCATTTT
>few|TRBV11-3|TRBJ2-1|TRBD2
CASSGTSGTEQFF
TGTGCCAGCAGCGGGACTAGCGGGACTGAGCAGTTCTTC
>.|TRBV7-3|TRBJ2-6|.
CASSVVSGANVLTF
TGTGCCAGCAGCGTAGTATCTGGGGCCAACGTCCTGACTTTC
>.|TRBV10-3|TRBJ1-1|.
CATRTLMNTEAFF
TGTGCCACCCGAACTCTGATGAACACTGAAGCTTTCTTT
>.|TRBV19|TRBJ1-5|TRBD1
CASSIGGGGKDYSNQPQHF
TGTGCCAGTAGTATAGGCGGAGGGGGCAAAGACTATAGCAATCAGCCCCAGCATTTT
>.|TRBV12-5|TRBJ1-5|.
CASGLVGSNQPQHF
TGTGCTAGTGGTTTGGTCGGTAGCAATCAGCCCCAGCATTTT
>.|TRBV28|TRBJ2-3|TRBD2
CASSNAGGTDTQYF
TGTGCCAGCAGTAACGCGGGGGGCACAGATACGCAGTATTTT
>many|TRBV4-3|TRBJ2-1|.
CASSLRRRGQDEQFF
TGCGCCAGCAGCCTCCGCAGGCGGGGGCAAGATGAGCAGTTCTTC
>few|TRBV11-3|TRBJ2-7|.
CASSPRDPGGQYF
TGTGCCAGCAGCCCGCGGGACCCGGGCGGGCAGTACTTC
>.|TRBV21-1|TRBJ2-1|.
CASSSLAGGKNEQFF
TGTGCCAGCAGCAGCCTAGCGGGAGGTAAAAATGAGCAGTTCTTC
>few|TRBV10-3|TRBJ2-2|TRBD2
CAARAAGDTGELFF
TGTGCCGCACGAGCGGCGGGAGACACCGGGGAGCTGTTTTTT
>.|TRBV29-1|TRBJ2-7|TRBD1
CSVGGTDYEQYF
TGCAGCGTTGGAGGGACAGACTACGAGCAGTACTTC
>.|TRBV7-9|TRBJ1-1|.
CASSLGWGVNTEAFF
TGTGCCAGCAGCTTAGGCTGGGGAGTTAACACTGAAGCTTTCTTT
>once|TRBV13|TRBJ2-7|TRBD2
CASSFGLAGPYEQYF
TGTGCCAGCAGCTTCGGACTAGCGGGCCCCTACGAGCAGTACTTC
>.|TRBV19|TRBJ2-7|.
CASSRLLGRDTYEQYF
TGTGCCAGTAGTAGGCTTTTAGGCAGGGATACTTACGAGCAGTACTTC
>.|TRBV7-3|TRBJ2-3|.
CASSLRGASSTDTQYF
TGTGCCAGCAGCTTAAGGGGAGCTTCTAGCACAGATACGCAGTATTTT
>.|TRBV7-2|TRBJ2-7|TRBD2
CASSLPGGTYEQYF
TGTGCCAGCAGCTTACCCGGGGGGACCTACGAGCAGTACTTC
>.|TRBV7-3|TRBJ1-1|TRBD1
CASSPGTGTEAFF
TGTGCCAGCAGCCCAGGGACAGGCACTGAAGCTTTCTTT
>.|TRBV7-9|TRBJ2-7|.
CASSSYEQYF
TGTGCCAGCAGCTCTTACGAGCAGTACTTC
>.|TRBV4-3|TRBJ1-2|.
CASSQEGRANYGYTF
TGCGCCAGCAGCCAAGAAGGGAGAGCTAACTATGGCTACACCTTC
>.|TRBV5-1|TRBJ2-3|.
CASSRESDTQYF
TGCGCCAGCAGTCGGGAGTCAGATACGCAGTATTTT
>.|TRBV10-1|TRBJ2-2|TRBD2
CASSECTVAGVLKFTGELFF
TGCGCCAGCAGTGAGTGCACGGTTGCGGGAGTTTTAAAGTTCACCGGGGAGCTGTTTTTT
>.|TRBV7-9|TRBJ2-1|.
CASSLARVRNNEQFF
TGTGCCAGCAGCTTAGCCAGAGTGCGGAACAATGAGCAGTTCTTC
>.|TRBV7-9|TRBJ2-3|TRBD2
CASSPDRGGLAGTIGTQYF
TGTGCCAGCAGCCCGGACAGGGGCGGACTAGCGGGGACCATTGGTACGCAGTATTTT
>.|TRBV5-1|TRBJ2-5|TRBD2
CASSFLAGGQETQYF
TGCGCCAGCAGCTTTTTAGCGGGAGGCCAAGAGACCCAGTACTTC
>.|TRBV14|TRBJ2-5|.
CASSQFLAAQETQYF
TGTGCCAGCAGCCAGTTCTTAGCAGCCCAAGAGACCCAGTACTTC
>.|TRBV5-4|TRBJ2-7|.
CASSATGRRSGEQYF
TGTGCCAGCAGCGCTACGGGCAGAAGGTCGGGGGAGCAGTACTTC
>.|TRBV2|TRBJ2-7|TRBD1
CATSGQGLHEQYF
TGTGCCACCTCGGGACAGGGTCTTCACGAGCAGTACTTC
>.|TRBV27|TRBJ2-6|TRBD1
CASGTGDHSGANVLTF
TGTGCCAGCGGGACAGGGGATCACTCTGGGGCCAACGTCCTGACTTTC
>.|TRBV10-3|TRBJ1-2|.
CAISGRVRVNNYGYTF
TGTGCCATCAGTGGAAGAGTCAGGGTTAACAACTATGGCTACACCTTC
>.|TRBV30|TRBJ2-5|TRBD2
CAWSLGLPLETQYF
TGTGCCTGGAGTTTGGGACTACCCCTCGAGACCCAGTACTTC
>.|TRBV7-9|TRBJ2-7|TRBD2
CASSRSGRADEQYF
TGTGCCAGCAGTCGTAGCGGGAGAGCCGACGAGCAGTACTTC